The subject of this entry is one TCR beta chain. This clonotype was observed many times. Its cognate antigen has yet to be identified. No per-base quality is available; no much larger clone lies one base away. The library came from 5' RACE. Sequencing took place on a NextSeq 500. In the TCR library protocol, unique molecular identifiers were attached to individual cDNA molecules to correct for PCR bias and sequencing error. TCR alpha and beta chains were both sequenced, and the abundances of alpha and beta sequences in each sample were closely correlated with each other. On the study's bioinformatics: Decombinator V4 was used to annotate the V gene, J gene and CDR3 of the TCR sequences. Expanded TCRs were defined as changing significantly between any two time points under a Poisson model with p below 0.0001. TCR abundances were normalised to the total number of TCRs sequenced per sample and were expressed as counts per million. VDJdb, accessed on 1 November 2021, was searched for TCRs annotated for CMV, EBV and SARS-CoV-2, and TCRs annotated for more than one antigen were excluded. TCRdb reworked the public reads: Q25 trimming with fastp, MiXCR clone assembly, productive beta chains retained. Identical CDR3 protein sequences are pooled into one entry, listed with their most common genes and DNA. TCRdb, not the original authors, processed these V and J calls. This sample has 25,000 to 30,000 distinct CDR3 sequences in its table, and around 5.7% of those were observed once. The top ten hold around 5.4% of the sample.

The study was a case-control design nested within a healthcare worker cohort in London, UK, with weekly nasopharyngeal swab PCR tests and blood sampling. Healthcare workers were recruited during the week of the UK lockdown, between 23 and 31 March 2020, and followed weekly for up to about 16 weeks. The record originates from a study of early T cells in non-severe SARS-CoV-2 infection listed by TCRdb under 2021. Regarding the research as a whole: TCR sequencing used bulk RNA from unsorted whole blood, so alpha and beta chains could not be paired.

What the authors observed across the whole study: VDJdb matching was skewed toward anti-spike CD8 responses and likely underestimated virus-specific expansions, missing private and CD4 specificities.

The sequence was collected from an adult who was a healthcare worker with PCR-confirmed SARS-CoV-2 infection or an uninfected control (not recorded which). Source material: whole blood.

The DNA sequence is as follows: TGCAGTGCTAGCGCGGCGGGGGGGTACTACAATGAGCAGTTCTTC. Protein translation: CSASAAGGYYNEQFF. The chain is made from TRBV20-1 and TRBJ2-1, and 9 bases in between align with TRBD2. From cysteine to phenylalanine, the CDR3 is 15 amino acids long. Just the 45-base CDR3 DNA is kept, in frame starting at base 1. CDR1 and CDR2 were assigned from the germline V gene (reference sequence) as DFQATT and SNEGSKA. For this chain, trimming is 3 bases at the V end and 3 bases at the J end, and the number of junction bases without a gene match is 6.